The rows below give T cell receptor beta chains drawn from one sample of a study of T-cell reconstitution after alpha-beta-depleted transplantation in children. TCRdb reprocessed the PCR reads with MiXCR, giving one entry per CDR3 protein. Seen here are roughly 16,000 distinct CDR3 sequences, 9.5% to 15% observed once, and the top ten hold about 71%. Sequencing was performed on PBMCs, mostly from graft donor cells, taken 180 days after TCRalphabeta/CD19-depleted stem cell transplant. The receptors stem from a boy under three years old who had a stem cell transplant for Wiskott-Aldrich syndrome, so the T cells may come from the graft donor. Both conserved end residues are part of each CDR3. D genes are given only for firm matches. Not every row has a clone size; where given, it reads once, few, many or a size class.

d_call	v_call	j_call	cdr3_length	clone_size	cdr3_nt	cdr3_aa
TRBD2	TRBV7-9	TRBJ2-2	16	NA	TGTGCCAGCAGCTTAAGACTAGCGGGACCGACCGGGGAGCTGTTTTTT	CASSLRLAGPTGELFF
NA	TRBV6-1	TRBJ2-2	17	many	TGTGCCAGCAGTCGACGCACGGGGCCACAGAGGACCGGGGAGCTGTTTTTT	CASSRRTGPQRTGELFF
NA	TRBV5-1	TRBJ2-3	15	many	TGCGCCAGCAGCTTGAGACGGGACCCCACAGATACGCAGTATTTT	CASSLRRDPTDTQYF
NA	TRBV3-1	TRBJ2-3	11	many	TGTGCCAGCAGCCACACAGATACGCAGTATTTT	CASSHTDTQYF
NA	TRBV20-1	TRBJ2-7	14	NA	TGCAGTGCCGAGCGAGGGGCTGGGTCCTACGAGCAGTACTTC	CSAERGAGSYEQYF
NA	TRBV20-1	TRBJ2-2	14	NA	TGCAGTGCTAAAACTGGCACCGACACCGGGGAGCTGTTTTTT	CSAKTGTDTGELFF
NA	TRBV10-3	TRBJ1-3	11	NA	TGTGCCCCCCGTCCCGGAAACACCATATATTTT	CAPRPGNTIYF
NA	TRBV7-9	TRBJ1-2	14	NA	TGTGCCAGCAGCTTGAAGGGGCCTCAGGAGGGCTACACCTTC	CASSLKGPQEGYTF
TRBD1	TRBV5-1	TRBJ2-1	13	many	TGCGCCAGCAGCCCGGAGTTGGACAGGGTTGTGTTCTTC	CASSPELDRVVFF
NA	TRBV5-6	TRBJ2-7	15	many	TGTGCCAGCAGCTTGGGACTCCTATATCTCTACGAGCAGTACTTC	CASSLGLLYLYEQYF
TRBD1	TRBV14	TRBJ2-7	17	few	TGTGCCAGCAGCCAAGATCATTGGGACAGGGGAAGATACGAGCAGTACTTC	CASSQDHWDRGRYEQYF
TRBD2	TRBV5-5	TRBJ2-1	16	many	TGTGCCAGCAGCTTGGGACTAGCGGCCTCCTACAATGAGCAGTTCTTC	CASSLGLAASYNEQFF
NA	TRBV20-1	TRBJ1-6	16	many	TGCAGTGCTAGATCTGGTTGGGGCTCCTATAATTCACCCCTCCACTTT	CSARSGWGSYNSPLHF
TRBD1	TRBV20-1	TRBJ1-1	12	few	TGCAGTGCACTAGGGGGCTACACTGAAGCTTTCTTT	CSALGGYTEAFF
NA	TRBV28	TRBJ1-1	13	many	TGTGCCAGCAAAGGCTTCGCGAACACTGAAGCTTTCTTT	CASKGFANTEAFF
TRBD1	TRBV24-1	TRBJ2-7	12	many	TGTGCAACGGCAGGGGGAGACTACGAGCAGTACTTC	CATAGGDYEQYF
NA	TRBV29-1	TRBJ2-1	14	NA	TGCAGCGCCACCGGGTACGGGAGTGGCGATGAGCAGTTCTTC	CSATGYGSGDEQFF
NA	TRBV20-1	TRBJ2-1	14	NA	TGCAGTGCTAGAATTCTAGCGAGTGTCAATGAGCAGTTCTTC	CSARILASVNEQFF